The source of this T cell receptor beta chain is a study of blood T cell repertoires in COVID-19. Study overall: The United States, Italy and Spain supplied acute and convalescent COVID-19 samples. Sample material is recorded as cDNA or gDNA derived from T cells, B-cell-depleted T cells, or PBMCs.

Study processing details: Quantification of nucleated cells was approximated via reference gene primer amplification. The table came from immunoSEQ multiplex PCR; TCRdb's copy has only in-frame clones and leaves some out. That table furnishes V, J and clone size, whereas the DNA furnished D and trimming. In the table there are over 150,000 clones, about four fifths of which are singletons. Germline V gene lookup returns CDR1 GTSNPN and CDR2 SVGIG (reference sequence). Trimming removed 4 bases at V and 4 bases at J, with 10 bases between. The CDR3 sequence is 12 residues long. The sample taken for sequencing was peripheral blood. This sequence joins TRBV30 and TRBJ1-2; TRBD1 is a possible D gene (5 bases). The sequence came from a woman at least 80 years old with acute or convalescent COVID-19. The CDR3 protein is CAWTGSIYGYTF. CDR3 sequence (DNA): TGTGCCTGGACAGGGTCCATCTATGGCTACACCTTC.